This T cell receptor beta chain emerged from a study of cytomegalovirus exposure and HLA in healthy donors (dated by TCRdb to about 2017). With respect to the entire study: According to an earlier analysis of 587 of the donors, 150 million to 200 million T cells yielded some 120 million unique TCR beta sequences and about 300 Gb of sequence data. Roughly 300 gigabases of sequencing data and tens of millions of unique TCR sequences were included in an early release covering under 650 HLA-typed donors. The genetic ancestry cluster associated with self-reported Caucasian donors included around four fifths of the approximately 430 genotyped donors. The aim of the study was to test whether cataloging public T cell receptors could identify signatures of past pathogen exposure. The study profiled the T cell repertoires of some 610 subjects by immunosequencing and related them to cytomegalovirus serostatus. Besides the first cohort of around 670 subjects, a separate validation cohort made up of around 120 different subjects was used. To predict cytomegalovirus infection status, the study combined high-throughput TCR immunosequencing, statistical association of individual TCRs with disease status, and machine learning. To study patterns of TCR occurrence, a later analysis re-analyzed previously published TCR beta repertoires from hundreds of donors and added high-resolution HLA genotyping. In the later analysis, no new phenotypic data were used to find candidate immune exposures; instead, reliance was placed on TCR beta sequences and their occurrence across donors. To decide whether each TCR beta V gene segment behaved as functional or pseudogenic, an earlier analysis of some 570 of the donors relied on high-throughput TCR beta sequencing. Donor age, sex, ethnicity and CMV serostatus were collected together with the repertoire data. A later genetic analysis took genome-wide SNP genotypes for 398 of the 666 donors and used that subset as a discovery cohort. Every repertoire in the discovery cohort had been generated on one and the same sequencing platform. HLA typing covered class I and class II loci at four-digit resolution. Typing coverage differed by locus: A, B, C, DRB1 and DQB1 were typed in roughly 629-630 donors, DQA1 in about 510, DPA1 in approximately 600, and DPB1 in 400 to 490. Because of strong linkage in the cohort, five DR-DQ haplotypes were treated as single units for association and clustering. Across some 400 genotyped donors of the cohort, an average of about 200,000 unique TCR beta nucleotide sequences per donor were sequenced, and roughly 18% of those sequences were non-productive. What the research found in general, with its limitations: V-gene and J-gene trimming of TCR beta chains was associated with a missense DCLRE1C variant in a later genetic analysis, and the association was replicated in an independent cohort. When HLA alleles, especially DR and DQ, strongly co-occurred, attributing TCR associations to individual alleles was difficult. A later analysis found that most CMV-associated TCR beta chains appeared HLA-restricted, with HLA associations seemingly driven largely by CMV exposure. A cluster of highly shared sequence variants was judged likely to be a technical artifact of the sequencing pipeline. According to a later analysis, parvovirus B19, influenza, CMV and Epstein-Barr virus appeared linked to several top co-occurrence clusters. CMV serostatus was the only immune exposure information available for the cohort. This cohort had only TCR beta chains sequenced, and the lack of alpha or paired-chain data limited which features could be detected. An earlier analysis of some 560 of the donors showed that most TCR beta V segments appeared in productive rearrangements either about 87% or about 30% of the time, which broadly matched IMGT annotations. The presence/absence analyses assumed that sequencing depth was roughly uniform across donors, and that assumption may not be true. Because some donors lacked HLA typing at each locus, the association tests relied only on the typed subset. In vitro tests confirmed that a few of the cytomegalovirus-associated TCR beta chains recognize cytomegalovirus antigens. The study listed 150 to 200 TCR beta chains as associated with cytomegalovirus. A later analysis found that TCR association rates varied across HLA loci, with DRB1 alleles showing the most associated TCRs and HLA-C alleles the fewest. Across donors, most TCR sequences were observed very rarely, whereas some public TCRs were present in many individuals. At a false discovery rate of 0.05, a later analysis linked fewer than 20,000 TCR beta sequences to specific HLA alleles. Cytomegalovirus status was reported to be diagnosed by the classifier with high specificity and sensitivity in both the original and validation cohorts. In a later genetic analysis, fewer N-insertions in productive TCRs were reported among donors in an Asian-associated ancestry cluster than the roughly 700-donor mean. In a later analysis, HLA-associated TCR beta chains showed more clonal expansion and lower generation probabilities than non-associated chains that were equally common. Linkage disequilibrium might explain the correlated functional status among segregating V segments, but an unknown experimental factor could not be excluded. A further reported finding was that TCR beta sequences accurately predicted the HLA-A and HLA-B alleles for most subjects in the first cohort. The authors suggested that the approach could potentially be extended to other disease states and immunological phenotypes. About 15 rarely observed V segments, including chromosome 9 orphons, were excluded from the earlier analysis of just under 600 of the donors because counts were too low.

The library was obtained by the immunoSEQ multiplex PCR assay. The multiplex PCR relied on a mix of 60 forward primers for TCR Vbeta segments and 13 reverse primers for TCR Jbeta segments. The CDR3 region of rearranged TCR beta genes was amplified from genomic DNA with a multiplex PCR assay. The amplified TCR beta libraries were sequenced on the Illumina HiSeq System as 87-base-pair reads. On the study's bioinformatics: A later analysis tallied 75 million to 95 million unique TCR beta chains across the 666 repertoires, and around 12 million of those chains were shared by two or more donors. A nearest-neighbor algorithm error-corrected the raw reads and collapsed the reads into unique sequences, merging closely related sequences to remove PCR and sequencing errors. V, D and J gene segments were assigned by aligning CDR3 sequences to IMGT reference sequences. For a sequence to be retained, a match of at least six nucleotides was required to both a V gene segment and a J gene segment. Rearrangements were called productive when the CDR3 lacked stop codons and stayed in frame with V and J; all others were non-productive. Following IMGT convention, CDR3 was defined as the stretch from the second conserved V-encoded cysteine to the conserved J-encoded phenylalanine. Sequences without an unambiguous match to a single V gene segment were excluded from the earlier analysis of a few hundred of the donors. In an earlier analysis of 450 to 750 of the donors, a V segment was called functional when productive rearrangements were above 56.7%, and segregating when the standard deviation between donors exceeded 5%. A statistical classification framework was built to diagnose cytomegalovirus status from the catalog of TCR beta chain sequences. In a later analysis, TCR nucleotide sequences were compared against IMGT/GENE-DB human TR gene sequences so that V and J genes could be assigned. The TCRdist pipeline was used in a later analysis to assign CDR3 sequences and most-parsimonious VDJ recombination scenarios. In a later analysis, every TCR beta chain was defined by the combination of its CDR3 amino acid sequence and its V-gene family, and reads without a unique V-gene family were dropped. In a later analysis, 450 to 600 highly shared, low-generation-probability nucleotide sequences were removed to address suspected cross-contamination and a sequencing artifact. In a later analysis, a clonal expansion index for each public chain was calculated from normalized within-repertoire ranks of inferred template counts. Generation probabilities in a later analysis came from a VDJ recombination model fitted to out-of-frame rearrangements, and those results were checked against IGoR. In a later analysis, TCR-TCR, TCR-HLA and TCR-CMV co-occurrence was scored with hypergeometric tests, and a repertoire-size bias correction was applied to TCR pairs. False discovery rates were estimated in a later analysis by permuting HLA or CMV assignments 20 times. In a later analysis, co-occurring TCRs were grouped with DBSCAN, and TCRdist sequence similarity was added when clustering was performed within HLA-allele-positive subsets. Repertoires with fewer than 30,000 or more than 120,000 public chains, plus five repertoires with anomalous nucleotide sharing, were excluded from co-occurrence clustering. The clones in this table, taken by TCRdb from immuneACCESS, are in-frame only. Not every clone is retained; where verified, under half of the shortfall comes from an unresolved V gene, and the cause of the rest is unknown. V, J and clone size are those of that table, while D and trimming were read from the DNA. The sample table lists about 94,000 clones, around 69% of them with a count of one. The ten largest clones add up to under 4% of the sample.

Regarding this clone: Its antigen is still unknown. Nothing much larger sits one base from this clone, and base qualities are not available.

In total, 630 or so healthy bone marrow donors made up the cohort. All cohort members were sampled while nominally healthy, although unrecorded immune exposures were likely present. The donor was CMV seronegative and belonged to the group of more than 300 seronegative cohort members. Every donor gave a peripheral blood sample, and the peripheral blood mononuclear cells from that sample were used for TCR beta sequencing. The Qiagen DNeasy Blood Extraction Kit was used to extract genomic DNA from the blood cell samples. The TCR originated in a man between 25 and 39 years old in good health and CMV-seronegative. The source material was PBMCs.

The DNA is as follows: TGTGCCAGCAAGGCGACAGGGGTCCCCTATGGCTACACCTTC. This yields the protein CASKATGVPYGYTF. The chain uses TRBV6-5 and TRBJ1-2, and 8 bases in between align with TRBD1. V lost 7 bases and J lost 4 bases, and the count of bases not matched to a germline gene is 8. The CDR3 numbers 14 residues from cysteine through phenylalanine. The kept DNA is CDR3 alone, 42 bases in frame from the first base. The CDR1 and CDR2 encoded by the germline V gene are MNHEY and SVGAGI.